Described below is a single T cell receptor beta chain sequence and its context. This receptor's antigen is unknown. There are no base qualities to consult, and no much larger clone falls within one base. The data derive from a study of control samples from healthy donors and cancer patients (dated by TCRdb to 2018 to 2020). To prepare the library, the immunoSEQ multiplex PCR assay was applied. TCRdb provides this immuneACCESS table in a form limited to in-frame rearrangements. Some clones are lacking; in checked studies, under half of them reflect an unresolved V gene, and why the rest are absent is not known. This sample lists about 140,000 clones; around 94% were detected once. The ten largest clones take up about 12% of the sample. From the cysteine up to the phenylalanine, the CDR3 has a length of 17 residues. The DNA shown is the 51-base CDR3, in frame from base 1. From the germline V gene, CDR1 is SGHTA and CDR2 is FQGNSA. Deletion took 0 bases off V and 0 bases off J, with a span of 12 bases between the germline ends.

Here the chain combines TRBV7-2 and TRBJ1-5; the best D guess is TRBD1, with 5 bases matching. The sample was blood. The sequence came from a man aged 35 to 55 in good health. The CDR3 reads CASSLAGRVHSNQPQHF. The DNA sequence is as follows: TGTGCCAGCAGCTTAGCGGGCAGGGTACATAGCAATCAGCCCCAGCATTTT.